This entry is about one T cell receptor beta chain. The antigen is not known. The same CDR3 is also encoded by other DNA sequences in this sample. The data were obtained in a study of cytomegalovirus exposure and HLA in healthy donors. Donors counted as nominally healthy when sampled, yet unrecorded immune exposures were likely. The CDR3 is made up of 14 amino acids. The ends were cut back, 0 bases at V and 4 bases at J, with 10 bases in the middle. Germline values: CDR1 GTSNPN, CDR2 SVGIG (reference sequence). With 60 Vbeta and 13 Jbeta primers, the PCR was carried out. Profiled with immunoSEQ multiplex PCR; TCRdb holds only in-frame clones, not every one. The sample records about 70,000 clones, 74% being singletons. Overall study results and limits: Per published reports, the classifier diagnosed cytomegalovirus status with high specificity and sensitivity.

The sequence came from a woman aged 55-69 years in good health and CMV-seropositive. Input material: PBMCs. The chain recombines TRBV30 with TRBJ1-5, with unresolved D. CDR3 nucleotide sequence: TGTGCCTGGAGTGTGACGGGGTTGAATCAGCCCCAGCATTTT. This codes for CAWSVTGLNQPQHF.